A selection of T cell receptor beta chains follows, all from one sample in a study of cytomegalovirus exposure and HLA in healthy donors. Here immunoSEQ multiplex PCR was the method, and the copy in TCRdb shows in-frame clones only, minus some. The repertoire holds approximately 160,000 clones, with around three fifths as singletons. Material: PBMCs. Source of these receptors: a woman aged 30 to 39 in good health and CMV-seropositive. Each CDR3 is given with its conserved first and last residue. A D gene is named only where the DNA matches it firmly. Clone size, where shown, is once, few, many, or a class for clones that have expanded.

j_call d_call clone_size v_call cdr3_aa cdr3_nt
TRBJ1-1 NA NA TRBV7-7 CASSEYRAGTEAFF TGTGCTAGCAGCGAATACAGGGCAGGCACTGAAGCTTTCTTT
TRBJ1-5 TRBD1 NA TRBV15 CATSRGPGGFQPQHF TGTGCCACCAGCAGAGGGCCAGGGGGCTTTCAGCCCCAGCATTTT
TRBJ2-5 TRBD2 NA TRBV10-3 CAISEGRTSGTETQYF TGTGCCATCAGTGAGGGGAGGACTAGCGGAACAGAGACCCAGTACTTC
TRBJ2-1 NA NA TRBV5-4 CASSLGQGKYNEQFF TGTGCCAGCAGCTTGGGCCAGGGCAAATACAATGAGCAGTTCTTC
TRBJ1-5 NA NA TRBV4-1 CASSQVLDQPQHF TGCGCCAGCAGCCAAGTCCTCGATCAGCCCCAGCATTTT
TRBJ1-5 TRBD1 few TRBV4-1 CASSPGTDQPQHF TGCGCCAGCAGCCCAGGGACAGACCAGCCCCAGCATTTT
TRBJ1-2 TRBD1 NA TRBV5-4 CASSLATGDYTF TGTGCCAGCAGCTTGGCTACAGGGGACTACACCTTC
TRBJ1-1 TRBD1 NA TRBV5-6 CASSSAGTGSFNTEAFF TGTGCCAGCAGCTCCGCCGGGACAGGGTCTTTTAACACTGAAGCTTTCTTT
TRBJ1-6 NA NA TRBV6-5 CASSYSTASFNSPLHF TGTGCCAGCAGTTACTCGACAGCGTCTTTTAATTCACCCCTCCACTTT
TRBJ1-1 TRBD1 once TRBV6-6 CASSDPGQGPSGAFF TGTGCCAGCAGTGACCCGGGACAGGGACCGTCGGGAGCTTTCTTT
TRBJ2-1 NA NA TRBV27 CASSLTGSREQFF TGTGCCAGCAGTTTAACGGGGTCGCGAGAGCAGTTCTTC
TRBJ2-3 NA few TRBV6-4 CASREASGTQYF TGTGCCAGCAGGGAGGCTAGTGGTACGCAGTATTTT
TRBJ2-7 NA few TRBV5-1 CASSLSGMYEQYF TGCGCCAGCAGCTTGTCGGGTATGTACGAGCAGTACTTC
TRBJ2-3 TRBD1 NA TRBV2 CASRRGQVTDTQYF TGTGCCAGCAGGAGGGGGCAGGTCACAGATACGCAGTATTTT
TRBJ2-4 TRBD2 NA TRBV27 CASSRDYQNIQYF TGTGCCAGCAGTAGGGACTACCAAAACATTCAGTACTTC
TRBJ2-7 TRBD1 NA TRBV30 CAWTTGSYEQYF TGTGCCTGGACGACAGGGTCCTACGAGCAGTACTTC
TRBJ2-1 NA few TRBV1 CTSSQVLAEAYNEQFF TGCACCAGCAGCCAAGTTTTAGCGGAGGCCTACAATGAGCAGTTCTTC
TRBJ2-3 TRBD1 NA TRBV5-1 CASRTSGGITDTQYF TGCGCCAGCAGGACATCAGGGGGCATTACGGATACGCAGTATTTT
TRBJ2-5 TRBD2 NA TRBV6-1 CASSEGMGLAGGPQETQYF TGTGCCAGCAGTGAAGGCATGGGACTAGCGGGAGGGCCCCAAGAGACCCAGTACTTC
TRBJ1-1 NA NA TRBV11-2 CASSLQGNTEAFF TGTGCCAGCAGCTTACAGGGTAACACTGAAGCTTTCTTT
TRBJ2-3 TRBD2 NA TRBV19 CASTPLAGGLTDTQYF TGTGCCAGTACTCCCCTGGCGGGAGGACTCACAGATACGCAGTATTTT
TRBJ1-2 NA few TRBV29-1 CSARWLGGGGYTF TGCAGCGCCAGGTGGTTGGGCGGAGGGGGCTACACCTTC
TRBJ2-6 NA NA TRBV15 CATSRRGGGANVLTF TGTGCCACCAGCAGAAGGGGAGGTGGGGCCAACGTCCTGACTTTC
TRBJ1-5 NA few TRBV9 CASSVGPGGDQPQHF TGTGCCAGCAGCGTAGGTCCGGGAGGCGATCAGCCCCAGCATTTT